One and the same sample provided the 21 T cell receptor beta chains below, sequenced in a study of T cells in Graves' hyperthyroidism and ophthalmopathy. What was amplified from RNA transcripts were TCR beta CDR3 regions. First-round RT-PCR of the TCR CDR3 relied on the HTBI primer set. TCRdb redid the calling of the multiplex PCR reads with MiXCR, one entry per CDR3 protein. Of 300,000 to 400,000 distinct CDR3 sequences in the sample, about a fifth were seen once. Source material: blood. These receptors were obtained from a man between 18 and 35 years old with Graves' ophthalmopathy.

This clonotype was seen ten or more times. The chain links TRBV5-1 to TRBJ1-5, with D perhaps TRBD1 (5 bases). The germline CDR1 and CDR2 sequences are SGHRS and YFSETQ. Trimming shortened V by 3 bases and J by 5 bases, and 15 bases separated the two germline ends. The CDR3 totals 15 residues. The DNA for the CDR3 is TGCGCCAGCAGCTCAGACGGGACTCTCCATCAGCCCCAGCATTTT. Translation: CASSSDGTLHQPQHF.

This clonotype has at least ten counts. This chain uses TRBV2 with TRBJ1-5; 7 positions match TRBD1. The ends lost 6 bases at V and 7 bases at J; junction bases unmatched: 12. Germline loops: CDR1 SNHLY, CDR2 FYNNEI. The CDR3 is made up of 15 amino acids. CDR3 bases: TGTGCCAGCAGCTTCAGGGGGAGTACGGGCCAGCCCCAGCATTTT. Its protein is CASSFRGSTGQPQHF.

This clonotype was found many times. It may be a read error: a sequence one base away is much more abundant. This chain connects TRBV6-1 to TRBJ2-5; D uncertain. The V end lost 6 bases, the J end lost 2 bases, and 1 base lay between the germline ends. Germline values: CDR1 MNHNS, CDR2 SASEGT. The CDR3 spans 10 residues. CDR3 nucleotides: TGTGCCAGCAGGCAAGAGACCCAGTACTTC. This codes for CASRQETQYF.

In its sample, this clonotype was seen a few times. The V gene is TRBV20-1, the J gene TRBJ2-7; the match to TRBD2 covers 9 bases. CDR3 size: 14 residues. Germline CDR1 is DFQATT and CDR2 is SNEGSKA (reference sequence). The CDR3 loop is CSAKTSGSSYEQYF. The CDR3 bases are TGCAGCGCGAAGACTAGCGGCAGCTCCTACGAGCAGTACTTC.

This clonotype was detected many times. The junction does not match germline at one end; this may be a read error. The chain has TRBV7-2 and TRBJ1-1; D gene ambiguous. Germline V lookup: CDR1 SGHTA, CDR2 FQGNSA. The CDR3 consists of 14 residues. Here the CDR3 DNA reads TGTGCCAGCAGATTAGGCAGATTCGGCACTGAAGCTTTCTTT. Translating gives CASRLGRFGTEAFF.

This clonotype was picked up a small number of times. V and J are TRBV27 and TRBJ1-1; no reliable D call. The CDR3 loop spans 17 amino acids. Germline CDR1 MNHEY, CDR2 SMNVEV (reference sequence). Trimming left V 7 bases short and J 0 bases short, with 21 bases between. The CDR3 protein is CASTPGLGQEMNTEAFF. In DNA, the CDR3 is TGTGCCAGCACCCCCGGGCTAGGTCAGGAGATGAACACTGAAGCTTTCTTT.

Comment on this clonotype: This may be a read error, as it is one base from a much larger clone. The genes are TRBV11-2 and TRBJ1-4; D may be TRBD1 (5 bases). Germline CDR1 SGHAT, CDR2 FQNNGV. This CDR3 spans 15 amino acids. V lost 1 base, J lost 5 bases, and 11 bases lay in between. In DNA, the CDR3 is TGTGCCAGCAGCTTAGGGTCAGGGCAAAATGAAAAACTGTTTTTT. This encodes CASSLGSGQNEKLFF.

The chain carries TRBV7-8 and TRBJ2-2; TRBD2 matches at 11 bases. The CDR3 extends over 18 amino acids. J gave up 1 base and V 8 bases, and 12 bases lay outside the gene matches. Germline values: CDR1 SGHVS, CDR2 FQNEAQ. CDR3 loop: CASLQGQLAGGNTGELFF. The CDR3 nucleotides read TGTGCCAGCCTACAGGGGCAGCTAGCGGGGGGGAACACCGGGGAGCTGTTTTTT.

Ten or more counts support this clonotype. The V gene is TRBV12-3 or TRBV12-4, the J gene TRBJ1-5; D ambiguous. CDR3 length: 14 amino acids. Trimming cost V 5 bases and J 0 bases, with 8 bases left between them. CDR3 loop: CASSPRYSNQPQHF. The CDR3 coding sequence is TGTGCCAGCAGTCCCCGGTATAGCAATCAGCCCCAGCATTTT.

This clonotype was seen many times. This chain uses TRBV11-2 with TRBJ1-5, with a tentative D call TRBD1 (5 bases). V was cut by 5 bases and J by 4 bases, with 15 bases left in between. Germline values: CDR1 SGHAT, CDR2 FQNNGV. The CDR3 totals 15 residues. This chain's CDR3 is CASSPTGTSNQPQHF. The CDR3 bases are TGTGCCAGCAGCCCCACCGGGACCTCGAATCAGCCCCAGCATTTT.

This clonotype has a count of ten or more. The chain combines TRBV13 with TRBJ2-2; possible D gene TRBD1, 5 bases. This CDR3 spans 15 amino acids. Germline V gene data show CDR1 as PRHDT and CDR2 as FYEKMQ (reference sequence). The V and J ends lost 3 bases and 1 base respectively, with 9 bases between them. The chain's CDR3 is CASSFDRKNTGELFF. The CDR3 DNA sequence: TGTGCCAGCAGCTTTGACAGAAAGAACACCGGGGAGCTGTTTTTT. Drawing the rest from reference TRBV13 and TRBJ2-2, the complete variable domain is AAGVIQSPRHLIKEKRETATLKCYPIPRHDTVYWYQQGPGQDPQFLISFYEKMQSDKGSIPDRFSAQQFSDYHSELNMSSLELGDSALYFCASSFDRKNTGELFFGEGSRLTVL.

This clonotype was recorded at least ten times. The chain joins TRBV6-5 to TRBJ2-7; 9 nucleotides agree with TRBD1. J lost 3 bases, V lost 0 bases, and 0 bases had no gene match. Germline V gene data show CDR1 as MNHEY and CDR2 as SVGAGI. The CDR3 is 14 residues long. In DNA, the CDR3 is TGTGCCAGCAGTTACTCGGACAGGGGCTACGAGCAGTACTTC. It translates to CASSYSDRGYEQYF.

In this sample, this clonotype turned up a few times. This chain uses TRBV11-2 with TRBJ2-1, with 8 bases aligning to TRBD1. With 4 bases clipped from V and 9 bases from J, the junction kept 5 bases outside the gene matches. The CDR3 has 13 residues. Germline CDR1 and CDR2: SGHAT and FQNNGV. CDR3: CASSSRTGFEQFF. For the CDR3, the DNA is TGTGCCAGCAGCTCAAGGACAGGGTTTGAGCAGTTCTTC.

The V gene is TRBV2, the J gene TRBJ1-2; D might be TRBD1 (6 bases). V was clipped by 6 bases and J by 8 bases, with 19 bases between them. This CDR3 contains 14 residues. In germline, CDR1 is SNHLY, CDR2 FYNNEI. CDR3 nucleotides: TGTGCCAGCAGCGCCCACCGGGACATCGACGGCTACACCTTC. Protein: CASSAHRDIDGYTF.

V gene TRBV2 combines with J gene TRBJ2-7; D unclear. V was clipped by 6 bases and J by 0 bases, with 24 bases between them. Per germline, CDR1 SNHLY and CDR2 FYNNEI. The CDR3 runs to 18 residues. The CDR3 DNA follows: TGTGCCAGCAGCTTAGATCGACGGTCCAGCCGGTTCTCCTACGAGCAGTACTTC. Residues: CASSLDRRSSRFSYEQYF.

This clonotype was seen at least ten times. The CDR3 coding sequence is TGTGCCAGCAGTCGAACAGGGAGTGGTGAAGCTTTCTTT. Translated: CASSRTGSGEAFF. V usage is TRBV12-3 or TRBV12-4 and J usage is TRBJ1-1; TRBD1 might be the D (6 bases). V was cut by 5 bases and J by 7 bases, with 14 bases left in between. This CDR3 is built from 13 residues.

This clonotype was counted many times. The V call is TRBV9, the J call TRBJ2-3; D is unresolved. The germline V and J ends were trimmed by 4 bases and 4 bases, with 16 bases remaining between them. This CDR3 spans 15 amino acids. Germline assignment: CDR1 SGDLS and CDR2 YYNGEE. CDR3 in DNA: TGTGCCAGCAGCCACGCGGCCCCAGTGGCAGATACGCAGTATTTT. Protein product: CASSHAAPVADTQYF.

This clonotype occurred many times. The chain has TRBV3-1 and TRBJ2-1; D is unresolved. Germline CDR1 and CDR2: LGHDT and YNNKEL (reference sequence). The CDR3 is made up of 14 amino acids. V was clipped by 6 bases and J by 0 bases, with 9 bases between them. In nucleotides, the CDR3 is TGTGCCAGCAGGTCCTCAGGCTCCTACAATGAGCAGTTCTTC. Translated, it gives CASRSSGSYNEQFF.

This clonotype was detected once. This chain links TRBV20-1 with TRBJ2-2, with unresolved D. Germline CDR1 and CDR2: DFQATT and SNEGSKA (reference sequence). This CDR3 is built from 12 residues. Trimming pared 2 bases from V and 2 bases from J, leaving 3 bases between. CDR3 nucleotides: TGCAGTGCTAGACTAAACACCGGGGAGCTGTTTTTT. Translation gives CSARLNTGELFF.

There are many counts of this clonotype. V usage is TRBV2 and J usage is TRBJ2-7; D tentatively reads TRBD1 or TRBD2 (5 bases each). This CDR3 contains 16 residues. Germline V gene lookup returns CDR1 SNHLY and CDR2 FYNNEI. V was pared by 2 bases and J by 2 bases, with 16 bases between. CDR3 region: CASSENGGGLPYEQYF. In DNA, the CDR3 is TGTGCCAGCAGTGAAAATGGGGGTGGCCTTCCCTACGAGCAGTACTTC.

At least ten counts were recorded for this clonotype. This chain connects TRBV28 to TRBJ2-4, with 10 bases matching TRBD1. The CDR3 is made up of 17 amino acids. Germline-derived CDR1 and CDR2 are MDHEN and SYDVKM. V shed 6 bases and J 0 bases; nucleotides not matched to a gene: 8. CDR3 sequence (DNA): TGTGCCAGCAGAGGGACAGGGGTCAACCTAGCCAAAAACATTCAGTACTTC. Its translation: CASRGTGVNLAKNIQYF.